These 29 T cell receptor beta chains were all obtained from the same sample, sequenced in a study of CD8+CD57+ T cells in acquired aplastic anemia. Profiling of TCR beta VDJ combinations and CDR3 sequences used genomic DNA as template. TCRdb analysed the reads with MiXCR anew, one entry per CDR3 protein. The sample lists under 200,000 distinct CDR3 sequences; roughly 64% were seen once. Input material: sorted CD4+, CD8+, or CD8+CD57+ T cells (not recorded which) from PBMCs. These TCRs come from a human donor with severe aplastic anemia or a healthy control (not recorded which).

The gene calls are TRBV12-3 or TRBV12-4 and TRBJ2-5; no clear D gene. The CDR3 length is 11 residues. Trimming removed 2 bases at V and 5 bases at J, with 3 bases between. CDR3 bases: TGTGCCAGCAGTTTATTTGAGACCCAGTACTTC. Amino acids: CASSLFETQYF.

V usage is TRBV10-3 and J usage is TRBJ1-2, with TRBD1 matching over 7 bases. CDR3 length: 13 amino acids. The germline V gene has CDR1 ENHRY and CDR2 SYGVKD. Trimming took 6 bases from V and 2 from J; bases not matched to a gene: 3. CDR3 in amino acids: CAIRIQGNYGYTF. The CDR3 DNA sequence: TGTGCCATCAGGATACAGGGGAACTATGGCTACACCTTC.

This clonotype turned up a few times. This chain uses TRBV7-9 with TRBJ2-1; TRBD1 matches 8 bases. V lost 5 bases to trimming and J lost 7 bases; unmatched junction nucleotides: 7. This CDR3 comprises 14 residues. The V gene's germline CDR1 is SEHNR and CDR2 FQNEAQ (reference sequence). Written as DNA, the CDR3 is TGTGCCAGCAGCCCTCAAGACAGGGGAAATGAGCAGTTCTTC. Protein sequence: CASSPQDRGNEQFF.

This clonotype was recorded once. The V call is TRBV15, the J call TRBJ2-7; D is undetermined. Germline V gives CDR1 LNHNV, CDR2 YYDKDF (reference sequence). The V end lost 5 bases, the J end lost 0 bases, and 14 bases lay between the germline ends. The CDR3 runs 15 residues. The CDR3 DNA follows: TGTGCCACCAGCTTCCGGTTGGGCAACTCCTACGAGCAGTACTTC. This translates into CATSFRLGNSYEQYF.

The chain is built from TRBV2 and TRBJ2-3; TRBD2 agrees at 10 bases. From germline, CDR1 is SNHLY and CDR2 FYNNEI. The ends lost 1 base at V and 2 bases at J; junction bases unmatched: 3. This CDR3 comprises 16 residues. DNA for the CDR3: TGTGCCAGCAGTGAAGGGACTAGCGGATACACAGATACGCAGTATTTT. Translated: CASSEGTSGYTDTQYF.

The chain couples TRBV7-7 to TRBJ2-2, with 8 bases fitting TRBD1. With 3 bases clipped from V and 7 bases from J, the junction kept 4 bases outside the gene matches. The CDR3 loop spans 14 amino acids. The germline CDR1 and CDR2 sequences are SSHAT and FNYEAQ (reference sequence). The CDR3 DNA is TGTGCCAGCAGCTTTGGACAGGGTGTCGGGGAGCTGTTTTTT. Translation gives CASSFGQGVGELFF.

The chain combines TRBV15 with TRBJ1-1, with D hard to call. Trimming took off 1 base at V and 5 bases at J, with 8 bases between the two ends. The CDR3 loop spans 13 amino acids. In germline, CDR1 is LNHNV, CDR2 YYDKDF (reference sequence). CDR3 bases: TGTGCCACCAGCAGAGCGCCCGAAACTGAAGCTTTCTTT. Amino acids: CATSRAPETEAFF.

As regards this clonotype: The junction departs from germline at one end; a sequencing error may be responsible. The J gene is TRBJ1-4, the V gene TRBV7-9; D call uncertain. The CDR3 consists of 12 residues. Germline V lookup: CDR1 SEHNR, CDR2 FQNEAQ (reference sequence). CDR3 DNA: TGTGCCAGCGGCTTAGACTTTGAGAAACTGTTTTTT. Translation gives CASGLDFEKLFF.

Here the CDR3 reads CSVEMGPNEQFF. In DNA, the CDR3 is TGCAGCGTTGAAATGGGTCCCAATGAGCAGTTCTTC. The V and J genes are TRBV29-1 and TRBJ2-1; D remains ambiguous. Germline V lookup: CDR1 SQVTM, CDR2 ANQGSEA. The length of the CDR3 is 12 residues. Trimming cost V 2 bases and J 6 bases, with 8 bases left between them.

V is TRBV27 and J is TRBJ2-3; 9 positions agree with TRBD2. Germline CDR1 and CDR2: MNHEY and SMNVEV (reference sequence). This CDR3 has 15 amino acids. V lost 4 bases and J lost 4; bases outside the gene matches: 6. The CDR3 nucleotides are TGTGCCAGCAGTTCAGGCGGGGGGGCCTCAGATACGCAGTATTTT. Translation: CASSSGGGASDTQYF.

This clonotype was seen a handful of times. The V call is TRBV5-1, the J call TRBJ2-5, with a tentative D call TRBD1 (5 bases). Trimming removed 8 bases at V and 10 bases at J, with 18 bases between. The CDR3 has 12 amino acids. The germline CDR1 and CDR2 sequences are SGHRS and YFSETQ. Here the CDR3 reads CASSTGERIQYF. In DNA, the CDR3 is TGCGCCAGTTCTACAGGAGAGAGAATCCAGTACTTC.

The chain uses TRBV7-2 and TRBJ2-7; a possible D gene is TRBD2 (6 bases). Per germline, CDR1 SGHTA and CDR2 FQGNSA. The germline V and J ends were trimmed by 4 bases and 4 bases, with 14 bases remaining between them. There are 14 residues in the CDR3. CDR3 amino acids: CASSSRPGGYEQYF. CDR3 in DNA: TGTGCCAGCAGCTCGCGTCCCGGGGGTTACGAGCAGTACTTC.

This clonotype has only one observation. The J gene is TRBJ1-1, the V gene TRBV6-6; D call uncertain. Germline CDR1 and CDR2: MNHNY and SVGAGI (reference sequence). Between the trimmed V and J ends, which lost 5 bases and 4 bases, there was a span of 17 bases. The CDR3 has 15 amino acids. CDR3 nucleotides: TGTGCCAGCAGTGCCGAAGTAGGGCTGCCCACTGAAGCTTTCTTT. Translated, it gives CASSAEVGLPTEAFF.

This clonotype came up a few times. This chain uses TRBV5-1 with TRBJ2-5; 8 nucleotides line up with TRBD1. The V gene end was trimmed by 4 bases and the J gene end by 2 bases; junction bases not matched to a gene: 7. The CDR3 runs 15 residues. The germline V gene has CDR1 SGHRS and CDR2 YFSETQ. In DNA form, the CDR3 reads TGCGCCAGCAGCCTTGCCGGGACAGGACAAGAGACCCAGTACTTC. It specifies CASSLAGTGQETQYF.

Only one count was recorded for this clonotype. The gene calls are TRBV4-1 and TRBJ2-7; no clear D. There are 15 residues in the CDR3. CDR1 is MGHRA and CDR2 is YSYEKL in the germline V gene. Trimming removed 0 bases at V and 0 bases at J, with 9 bases between. The CDR3 DNA follows: TGCGCCAGCAGCCAAGATTTGAAGGTCTCCTACGAGCAGTACTTC. Its protein is CASSQDLKVSYEQYF.

This CDR3 reads CATSRADTQYF. In DNA, the CDR3 is TGTGCCACCAGTAGAGCGGATACGCAGTATTTT. This chain links TRBV24-1 with TRBJ2-3; no reliable D call. Trimming removed 6 bases at V and 6 bases at J, with 6 bases between. Germline V gene lookup returns CDR1 KGHDR and CDR2 SFDVKD. The CDR3 sequence is 11 residues long.

The CDR3 sequence is CASSYQGGLNSPLHF. The CDR3 DNA follows: TGTGCCAGCAGCTACCAGGGGGGGCTAAATTCACCCCTCCACTTT. The chain carries TRBV7-9 and TRBJ1-6; 7 bases line up with TRBD1. V was pared by 4 bases and J by 7 bases, with 7 bases of the junction left unmatched. The CDR3 contains 15 residues. CDR1 and CDR2 from the germline V gene are SEHNR and FQNEAQ (reference sequence).

This chain joins TRBV29-1 and TRBJ1-1; D is possibly TRBD1 (5 bases). CDR3 length: 11 amino acids. The germline V gene has CDR1 SQVTM and CDR2 ANQGSEA. The V end was cut by 6 bases, the J end by 8 bases, with 13 bases between. CDR3 nucleotide sequence: TGCAGCGTCATTAGACAGAACGAAGCTTTCTTT. Protein sequence: CSVIRQNEAFF.

In its sample, this clonotype was seen many times. V and J are TRBV3-1 and TRBJ2-1; the D gene could be TRBD1 or TRBD2 (5 bases each). The ends were cut back, 5 bases at V and 10 bases at J, with 18 bases in the middle. Germline CDR1 and CDR2: LGHDT and YNNKEL (reference sequence). This CDR3 has 14 amino acids. CDR3 sequence reads: CASSTPGPSREQFF. The CDR3 DNA follows: TGTGCCAGCAGCACCCCGGGACCATCTCGGGAGCAGTTCTTC.

The sample holds one count of this clonotype. The J gene is TRBJ2-5, the V gene TRBV9; TRBD2 matches at 9 bases. The CDR3 covers 16 residues. Germline CDR1 is SGDLS and CDR2 is YYNGEE. The V and J ends lost 4 bases and 7 bases, in that order; junction bases with no gene match: 14. Written as DNA, the CDR3 is TGTGCCAGCAGCCCATCAGCTAGCGGGGACTCAGGGACCCAGTACTTC. Its protein is CASSPSASGDSGTQYF.

The chain joins TRBV7-3 to TRBJ2-7; D not certain. V lost 0 bases to trimming and J lost 4 bases, with 7 bases between them. The CDR3 is made up of 13 amino acids. CDR1 SGHTA and CDR2 FQGTGA come from the germline V gene. CDR3 coding DNA: TGTGCCAGCAGCTTAACGAAGGAATACGAGCAGTACTTC. Translation gives CASSLTKEYEQYF. Full variable domain (outside the CDR3, taken from reference TRBV7-3 and TRBJ2-7): GAGVSQTPSNKVTEKGKYVELRCDPISGHTALYWYRQSLGQGPEFLIYFQGTGAADDSGLPNDRFFAVRPEGSVSTLKIQRTERGDSAVYLCASSLTKEYEQYFGPGTRLTVT.

The rearrangement uses TRBV12-3 or TRBV12-4 and TRBJ1-1, with unresolved D. V lost 3 bases to trimming and J lost 0 bases, with 8 bases between them. CDR3 length: 14 residues. The CDR3 loop is CASSFQAVNTEAFF. DNA for the CDR3: TGTGCCAGCAGTTTTCAGGCGGTGAACACTGAAGCTTTCTTT.

This clonotype appeared many times. This rearrangement joins TRBV15 to TRBJ1-1; maybe TRBD1 (6 bases). CDR1 is LNHNV and CDR2 is YYDKDF in the germline V gene (reference sequence). This CDR3 contains 15 residues. V dropped 6 bases and J dropped 4 bases, with 18 bases sitting between them. CDR3 loop: CATRGDRGLATEAFF. The CDR3, as DNA: TGTGCCACCAGAGGGGATAGGGGGTTGGCCACTGAAGCTTTCTTT.

This sequence joins TRBV20-1 and TRBJ2-3, with a weak D call TRBD2 (5 bases). Germline V lookup: CDR1 DFQATT, CDR2 SNEGSKA (reference sequence). V shed 3 bases and J shed 0 bases, with 10 bases lying between them. The CDR3 runs to 14 residues. The CDR3 nucleotides read TGCAGTGCTAGGCGAGCGGTTAGCACAGATACGCAGTATTTT. Its translation is CSARRAVSTDTQYF.

This chain joins TRBV9 and TRBJ2-7; 9 nucleotides line up with TRBD2. This CDR3 has 14 residues. With V trimmed by 4 bases and J by 6 bases, 8 bases remained unmatched. The germline V gene has CDR1 SGDLS and CDR2 YYNGEE. The CDR3 sequence is CASSPPSGAGEQYF. Here the CDR3 DNA reads TGTGCCAGCAGCCCACCTAGCGGGGCGGGCGAGCAGTACTTC.

The V call is TRBV7-7, the J call TRBJ2-3, with D tentatively TRBD1 (5 bases). Germline lookup yields CDR1 SSHAT and CDR2 FNYEAQ (reference sequence). Trimming pared 1 base from V and 5 bases from J, leaving 13 bases between. The CDR3 spans 15 residues. CDR3 in DNA: TGTGCCAGCAGCTTAGGAGTGGGGCCAGGAGATACGCAGTATTTT. It yields the protein CASSLGVGPGDTQYF. Complete variable domain (other parts from reference TRBV7-7 and TRBJ2-3): GAGVSQSPRYKVTKRGQDVTLRCDPISSHATLYWYQQALGQGPEFLTYFNYEAQPDKSGLPSDRFSAERPEGSISTLTIQRTEQRDSAMYRCASSLGVGPGDTQYFGPGTRLTVL.

This clonotype was found a few times. The V gene is TRBV20-1, the J gene TRBJ1-2; D gene unclear. This CDR3 comprises 12 residues. V lost 5 bases, J lost 4 bases, and 11 bases lay in between. In germline, CDR1 is DFQATT, CDR2 SNEGSKA (reference sequence). CDR3 in DNA: TGCAGTGCTCCCGATCCGGCCTATGGCTACACCTTC. It translates to CSAPDPAYGYTF.

This clonotype was picked up a small number of times. V is TRBV9 and J is TRBJ1-1; tentatively, D is TRBD1 (5 bases). V shed 5 bases and J shed 2 bases, with 7 bases lying between them. The germline CDR1 and CDR2 sequences are SGDLS and YYNGEE. This CDR3 has 12 residues. The CDR3, as DNA: TGTGCCAGCAGAGGGGATAACACTGAAGCTTTCTTT. It yields the protein CASRGDNTEAFF.

The count of this clonotype is one. This chain joins TRBV19 and TRBJ1-1; 7 nucleotides match TRBD1. The CDR3 totals 18 residues. Looked up from germline, CDR1 is LNHDA and CDR2 is SQIVND (reference sequence). The ends lost 6 bases at V and 4 bases at J; junction bases unmatched: 20. The CDR3 reads CASRPTLNGGGTSTEAFF. The CDR3 DNA reads as TGTGCCAGTAGACCTACCCTCAATGGAGGGGGCACAAGCACTGAAGCTTTCTTT.